A single T cell receptor (beta chain) is shown here with its context. This sample is part of a study of blood T cell repertoires in COVID-19. About the study: Samples representing acute and convalescent COVID-19 were sourced from the United States, Italy and Spain. In each case, the material was cDNA or gDNA derived from T cells, B-cell-depleted T cells, or PBMCs.

Sequencing used immunoSEQ multiplex PCR; TCRdb keeps in-frame clones, though not all of them. The sample has approximately 300,000 clones; around 92% are singletons. V was shortened by 6 bases and J by 5 bases, with 14 bases between the two germline ends. CDR1 is MNHEY and CDR2 is SVGAGI in the germline V gene. The CDR3 contains 14 residues. The genes are TRBV6-5 and TRBJ1-5; possible D gene TRBD1, 6 bases. Input material: PBMCs or T cells enriched from blood (not recorded which). The receptor comes from a woman in her thirties who had recovered from COVID-19. The CDR3 reads CASRLGRGHQPQHF. The CDR3 bases are TGTGCCAGCAGACTTGGGCGGGGGCATCAGCCCCAGCATTTT.